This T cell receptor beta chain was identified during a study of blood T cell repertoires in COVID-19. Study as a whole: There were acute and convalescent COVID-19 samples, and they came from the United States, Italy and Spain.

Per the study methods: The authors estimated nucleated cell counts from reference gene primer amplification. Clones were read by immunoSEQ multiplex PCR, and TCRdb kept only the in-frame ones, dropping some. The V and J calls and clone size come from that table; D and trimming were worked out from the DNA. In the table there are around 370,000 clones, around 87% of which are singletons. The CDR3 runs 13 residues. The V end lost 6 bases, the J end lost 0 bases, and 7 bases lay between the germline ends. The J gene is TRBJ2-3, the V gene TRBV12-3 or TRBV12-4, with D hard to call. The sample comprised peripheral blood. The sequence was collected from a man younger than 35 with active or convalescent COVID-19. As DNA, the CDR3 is TGTGCCAGCAGAACAATTAGCACAGATACGCAGTATTTT. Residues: CASRTISTDTQYF.